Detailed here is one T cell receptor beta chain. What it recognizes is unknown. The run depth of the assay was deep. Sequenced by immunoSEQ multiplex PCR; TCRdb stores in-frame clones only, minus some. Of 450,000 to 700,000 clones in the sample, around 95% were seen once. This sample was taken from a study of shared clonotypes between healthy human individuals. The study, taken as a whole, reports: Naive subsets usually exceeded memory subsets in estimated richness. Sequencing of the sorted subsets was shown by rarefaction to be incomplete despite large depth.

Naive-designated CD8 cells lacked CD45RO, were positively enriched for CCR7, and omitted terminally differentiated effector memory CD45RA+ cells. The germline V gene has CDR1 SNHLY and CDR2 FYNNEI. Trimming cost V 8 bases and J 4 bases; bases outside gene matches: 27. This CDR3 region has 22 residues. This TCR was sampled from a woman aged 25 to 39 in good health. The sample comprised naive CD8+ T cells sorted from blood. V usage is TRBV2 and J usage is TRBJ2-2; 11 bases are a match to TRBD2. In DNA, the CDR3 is TGTGCCAGCGGGGGGTGGGACGGGACGCCGGGACTAGCGGTGATGGGCACCGGGGAGCTGTTTTTT. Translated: CASGGWDGTPGLAVMGTGELFF.